These 20 T cell receptor beta chains were all obtained from the same sample, sequenced in a study of T cell responses to AZD1222 COVID-19 vaccine. Produced via immunoSEQ multiplex PCR; TCRdb's table is partial and in-frame only. This sample yields about 150,000 clones, of which roughly nine tenths are seen a single time; around 1.5% belongs to the top ten. The sample here was peripheral blood, taken 28 days after the second AZD1222 dose. Receptors were obtained from an adult who received the AZD1222 COVID-19 vaccine.

The rearrangement joins TRBV9 to TRBJ1-6; D remains unclear. There are 15 residues in the CDR3. Germline V CDR1 and CDR2: SGDLS, YYNGEE. Trimming took 0 bases from V and 8 from J, leaving 12 bases between them. The CDR3 DNA reads as TGTGCCAGCAGCGTAGGAGGGCAAGGGTATTCACCCCTCCACTTT. Protein: CASSVGGQGYSPLHF.

The gene calls are TRBV5-8 and TRBJ1-3, with D uncertain. CDR1 and CDR2 from the germline V gene are SGHTS and YDEGEE. V was trimmed by 2 bases and J by 0 bases, leaving 3 bases between them. The CDR3 contains 13 residues. The CDR3 DNA follows: TGTGCCAGCAGCTTTAGCTCTGGAAACACCATATATTTT. It encodes CASSFSSGNTIYF. Together with reference TRBV5-8 and TRBJ1-3, the CDR3 gives the full variable domain: EAGVTQSPTHLIKTRGQQATLRCSPISGHTSVYWYQQALGLGLQFLLWYDEGEERNRGNFPPRFSGRQFPNYSSELNVNALELEDSALYLCASSFSSGNTIYFGEGSWLTVV.

The genes are TRBV11-2 and TRBJ2-5; D is unclear. The V end lost 4 bases, the J end lost 5 bases, and 11 bases lay between the germline ends. Germline values: CDR1 SGHAT, CDR2 FQNNGV. CDR3 length: 13 amino acids. CDR3 in amino acids: CASSSNPAETQYF. The CDR3 nucleotides read TGTGCCAGCAGCTCCAACCCCGCGGAGACCCAGTACTTC.

The CDR3 nucleotides are TGTGCCAGCAGCTTAAAGTGGTACGAGCAGTACTTC. This encodes CASSLKWYEQYF. This chain links TRBV13 with TRBJ2-7; D unclear. CDR3 length: 12 amino acids. Germline loops: CDR1 PRHDT, CDR2 FYEKMQ (reference sequence). Between the trimmed V and J ends, which lost 2 bases and 4 bases, there was a span of 6 bases.

The chain carries TRBV18 and TRBJ1-2; no clear D. There are 13 residues in the CDR3. Per the germline V gene, CDR1 is KGHSH and CDR2 is LQKENI. The V and J ends lost 3 bases and 3 bases respectively, with 8 bases between them. The DNA for the CDR3 is TGTGCCAGCTCACCCCAGAATGACTATGGCTACACCTTC. Translated, it gives CASSPQNDYGYTF.

V usage is TRBV27 and J usage is TRBJ1-1, with a weak D call TRBD1 (5 bases). V lost 6 bases to trimming and J lost 0 bases, with 8 bases between them. Germline V CDR1 and CDR2: MNHEY, SMNVEV (reference sequence). CDR3 size: 13 residues. The CDR3 sequence is CASRGLMNTEAFF. Here the CDR3 DNA reads TGTGCCAGCAGGGGGCTAATGAACACTGAAGCTTTCTTT.

The V call is TRBV2, the J call TRBJ1-5; the D is unclear. The CDR3 loop spans 15 amino acids. From germline, CDR1 is SNHLY and CDR2 FYNNEI. Trimming stripped 5 bases from V and 4 bases from J, with 15 bases between. CDR3 loop: CASSPSGFSNQPQHF. DNA of the CDR3: TGTGCCAGCAGTCCTTCCGGGTTTTCTAATCAGCCCCAGCATTTT.

This rearrangement joins TRBV27 to TRBJ2-7; 11 nucleotides align to TRBD1. Germline lookup yields CDR1 MNHEY and CDR2 SMNVEV (reference sequence). J gave up 2 bases and V 3 bases, and 3 bases lay outside the gene matches. The CDR3 covers 15 residues. CDR3 residues: CASSLGTGGPYEQYF. The CDR3, as DNA: TGTGCCAGCAGTTTGGGGACAGGGGGTCCCTACGAGCAGTACTTC.

Of note for this clone: The same CDR3 is also encoded by other DNA sequences in this sample. The chain is built from TRBV15 and TRBJ2-3; D ambiguous. V dropped 1 base and J dropped 0 bases, with 2 bases sitting between them. The germline gives CDR1 LNHNV, CDR2 YYDKDF (reference sequence). The CDR3 sequence is 13 residues long. In nucleotides, the CDR3 is TGTGCCACCAGCAGAGCCAGCACAGATACGCAGTATTTT. This gives the protein CATSRASTDTQYF. The full variable domain, completed using reference TRBV15 and TRBJ2-3, is DAMVIQNPRYQVTQFGKPVTLSCSQTLNHNVMYWYQQKSSQAPKLLFHYYDKDFNNEADTPDNFQSRRPNTSFCFLDIRSPGLGDTAMYLCATSRASTDTQYFGPGTRLTVL.

The rearrangement joins TRBV6-6 to TRBJ2-1; 8 bases are a match to TRBD2. Per the germline V gene, CDR1 is MNHNY and CDR2 is SVGAGI (reference sequence). The CDR3 loop spans 15 amino acids. The J segment lost 8 bases and the V segment lost 3 bases, leaving 9 bases of the junction unmatched. CDR3 amino acids: CASSYGTSYGDEQFF. CDR3 in DNA: TGTGCCAGCAGTTATGGGACTAGTTATGGAGATGAGCAGTTCTTC.

This chain links TRBV10-3 with TRBJ2-1; D not certain. V lost 3 bases, J lost 2 bases, and 11 bases lay in between. Germline V gene lookup returns CDR1 ENHRY and CDR2 SYGVKD. This CDR3 is 15 amino acids long. The CDR3 loop is CAISDVTATYNEQFF. For the CDR3, the DNA is TGTGCCATCAGTGATGTGACGGCCACCTACAATGAGCAGTTCTTC.

J is TRBJ1-1 and V is TRBV20-1; TRBD1 might be the D (5 bases). Germline loops: CDR1 DFQATT, CDR2 SNEGSKA (reference sequence). The V end lost 4 bases, the J end lost 5 bases, and 8 bases lay between the germline ends. This CDR3 region has 11 residues. The CDR3 loop reads CSAKGVTEAFF. The CDR3 DNA sequence: TGCAGTGCTAAAGGGGTGACTGAAGCTTTCTTT.

The chain couples TRBV9 to TRBJ1-3; D uncertain. Germline CDR1 and CDR2: SGDLS and YYNGEE. The CDR3 is made up of 14 amino acids. The V and J ends lost 2 bases and 0 bases respectively, with 6 bases between them. The chain's CDR3 is CASSVRSSGNTIYF. CDR3 DNA: TGTGCCAGCAGCGTGAGGAGCTCTGGAAACACCATATATTTT.

This chain uses TRBV28 with TRBJ2-5; 8 nucleotides align to TRBD2. This CDR3 has 13 amino acids. With V trimmed by 5 bases and J by 4 bases, 3 bases remained unmatched. Germline V gene lookup returns CDR1 MDHEN and CDR2 SYDVKM. CDR3 sequence (DNA): TGTGCCAGCAGTGGGACTAGTAGAGAGACCCAGTACTTC. This codes for CASSGTSRETQYF.

V and J are TRBV5-1 and TRBJ2-5, with D uncertain. CDR1 SGHRS and CDR2 YFSETQ come from the germline V gene. Trimming took off 7 bases at V and 4 bases at J, with 14 bases between the two ends. The CDR3 length is 13 residues. DNA for the CDR3: TGCGCCAGCCTTAGGGCCGAGACAGAGACCCAGTACTTC. It specifies CASLRAETETQYF.

J is TRBJ2-5 and V is TRBV5-1; a weak D match, TRBD2 (7 bases). Trimming removed 10 bases from V and 0 bases from J, with 16 bases in between. Germline CDR1 is SGHRS and CDR2 is YFSETQ. CDR3 length: 14 residues. The CDR3: CAGGLAVYQETQYF. The CDR3 coding sequence is TGCGCCGGGGGGCTAGCGGTGTACCAAGAGACCCAGTACTTC.

The rearrangement uses TRBV5-6 and TRBJ2-4; D remains unclear. Germline-derived CDR1 and CDR2 are SGHDT and YYEEEE. The CDR3 runs to 15 residues. V lost 1 base, J lost 0 bases, and 8 bases lay in between. Here the CDR3 reads CASSLFGIAKNIQYF. In DNA, the CDR3 is TGTGCCAGCAGCTTGTTCGGAATAGCCAAAAACATTCAGTACTTC.

The chain has TRBV7-8 and TRBJ2-7; 8 bases line up with TRBD2. The CDR3 consists of 17 residues. The germline CDR1 and CDR2 sequences are SGHVS and FQNEAQ. J gave up 5 bases and V 1 base, and 13 bases lay outside the gene matches. CDR3 sequence: CASSLVQAGEFLHEQYF. The CDR3 DNA reads TGTGCCAGCAGCTTAGTTCAAGCGGGGGAATTCCTACACGAGCAGTACTTC.

The V and J genes are TRBV7-8 and TRBJ2-1, with 9 bases lining up with TRBD2. Trimming took 1 base from V and 4 from J; bases not matched to a gene: 11. The CDR3 has 18 amino acids. CDR1 SGHVS and CDR2 FQNEAQ come from the germline V gene. The CDR3 coding sequence is TGTGCCAGCAGCTTAGTAGCAGCGGGGGGACGGCCATACAATGAGCAGTTCTTC. Translation: CASSLVAAGGRPYNEQFF. Filled out from reference TRBV7-8 and TRBJ2-1, the complete variable domain reads GAGVSQSPRYKVAKRGQDVALRCDPISGHVSLFWYQQALGQGPEFLTYFQNEAQLDKSGLPSDRFFAERPEGSVSTLKIQRTQQEDSAVYLCASSLVAAGGRPYNEQFFGPGTRLTVL.

This chain connects TRBV9 to TRBJ1-1; D uncertain. Looked up from germline, CDR1 is SGDLS and CDR2 is YYNGEE. The CDR3 length is 14 residues. V lost 0 bases to trimming and J lost 3 bases, with 9 bases between them. The CDR3 nucleotides are TGTGCCAGCAGCGTAGAAAATGGGGACACTGAAGCTTTCTTT. Amino acids: CASSVENGDTEAFF.